Below are 21 T cell receptor beta chains sequenced from a single sample in a study of blood T cell repertoires in COVID-19. The table came from immunoSEQ multiplex PCR; TCRdb's copy has only in-frame clones and leaves some out. This table holds roughly 77,000 clones, 60% to 80% found once. The specimen sequenced was peripheral blood. The source is a human donor in a cohort sampled during active COVID-19.

The V gene is TRBV5-1, the J gene TRBJ1-6, with D hard to call. CDR1 is SGHRS, CDR2 YFSETQ, per germline. Trimming left V 5 bases short and J 8 bases short, with 8 bases between. There are 12 residues in the CDR3. CDR3 sequence reads: CASRREDSPLHF. CDR3 nucleotide sequence: TGCGCCAGCAGGCGGGAAGATTCACCCCTCCACTTT.

V usage is TRBV5-1 and J usage is TRBJ1-4; the match to TRBD1 covers 10 bases. Germline V CDR1 and CDR2: SGHRS, YFSETQ. Trimming cost V 4 bases and J 8 bases; bases outside gene matches: 11. CDR3 length equals 16 residues. CDR3 DNA sequence: TGCGCCAGCAGCAAGGAAACCGGACAGGGGGGCGAAAAACTGTTTTTT. It specifies CASSKETGQGGEKLFF.

This clone was seen only once. J is TRBJ1-1 and V is TRBV30; D is perhaps TRBD1 (6 bases). CDR3 length equals 13 residues. Germline V gives CDR1 GTSNPN, CDR2 SVGIG (reference sequence). Between the trimmed V and J ends, which lost 0 bases and 4 bases, there was a span of 9 bases. The CDR3 bases are TGTGCCTGGAGTGTACGAGGGGGCACTGAAGCTTTCTTT. Protein: CAWSVRGGTEAFF.

The chain is built from TRBV28 and TRBJ2-3; 11 bases are shared with TRBD2. This CDR3 has 17 residues. V was clipped by 1 base and J by 2 bases; unmatched bases: 5. The germline gives CDR1 MDHEN, CDR2 SYDVKM. DNA of the CDR3: TGTGCCAGCAGTTTATCCCGACTAGCGGGATACACAGATACGCAGTATTTT. Translating it yields CASSLSRLAGYTDTQYF.

The gene calls are TRBV5-1 and TRBJ2-2, with D possibly being TRBD1 (6 bases). Per the germline V gene, CDR1 is SGHRS and CDR2 is YFSETQ. The CDR3 sequence is 14 residues long. V lost 4 bases and J 7 bases, leaving 14 bases between the germline ends. The CDR3 here is CASSRDIHDGELFF. The CDR3 DNA reads TGCGCCAGCAGCCGGGACATTCACGACGGGGAGCTGTTTTTT.

The chain combines TRBV9 with TRBJ1-3; D may be TRBD1 (5 bases). Deletions cut 2 bases from V and 3 bases from J, with 12 bases between. CDR1 is SGDLS, CDR2 YYNGEE, per germline. This CDR3 comprises 15 residues. CDR3 in amino acids: CASSVWGVIGNTIYF. The CDR3 DNA is TGTGCCAGCAGCGTCTGGGGGGTGATTGGAAACACCATATATTTT.

The sample holds one count of this clone. This sequence joins TRBV5-1 and TRBJ2-3; D remains unclear. Germline V gives CDR1 SGHRS, CDR2 YFSETQ. Deletions cut 0 bases from V and 1 base from J, with 3 bases between. CDR3 length equals 13 residues. The CDR3 region is CASSLVGTDTQYF. CDR3 DNA sequence: TGCGCCAGCAGCTTGGTCGGCACAGATACGCAGTATTTT.

This chain links TRBV30 with TRBJ1-4, with unresolved D. Trimming removed 0 bases from V and 0 bases from J, with 11 bases in between. Germline values: CDR1 GTSNPN, CDR2 SVGIG (reference sequence). The CDR3 is 16 amino acids. As DNA, the CDR3 is TGTGCCTGGAGTGTAAAAGGGCGGGCAACTAATGAAAAACTGTTTTTT. Translating gives CAWSVKGRATNEKLFF.

The chain combines TRBV30 with TRBJ2-7, with a tentative D call TRBD1 (6 bases). The germline CDR1 and CDR2 sequences are GTSNPN and SVGIG (reference sequence). The V and J ends lost 0 bases and 6 bases respectively, with 12 bases between them. The CDR3 is 13 amino acids. CDR3 nucleotides: TGTGCCTGGAGTGTACCAGGGGCGGGCGAGCAGTACTTC. It encodes CAWSVPGAGEQYF.

The CDR3 region is CASSLRDSGEGTQYF. The CDR3 DNA follows: TGCGCCAGCAGCTTGCGTGATAGCGGGGAAGGTACGCAGTATTTT. The V and J genes are TRBV5-1 and TRBJ2-3; 8 bases fit TRBD2. CDR3 size: 15 residues. With 1 base clipped from V and 8 bases from J, the junction kept 9 bases outside the gene matches. The germline gives CDR1 SGHRS, CDR2 YFSETQ.

V gene TRBV4-3 combines with J gene TRBJ2-7; 10 nucleotides align to TRBD2. CDR3 length: 16 amino acids. V was pared by 1 base and J by 2 bases, with 5 bases of the junction left unmatched. Germline V gives CDR1 LGHNA, CDR2 YSLEER. The CDR3, as DNA: TGCGCCAGCAGCCAAGCCCCAGCGGGGGGGGCCTACGAGCAGTACTTC. Its protein product is CASSQAPAGGAYEQYF.

V gene TRBV5-1 combines with J gene TRBJ1-1; TRBD1 matches at 7 bases. The length of the CDR3 is 13 residues. CDR1 and CDR2 from the germline V gene are SGHRS and YFSETQ. The J segment lost 1 base and the V segment lost 4 bases, leaving 1 base of the junction unmatched. The DNA of the CDR3 is TGCGCCAGCAGCCGGGACAGGAACACTGAAGCTTTCTTT. Protein product: CASSRDRNTEAFF.

J is TRBJ2-7 and V is TRBV30; TRBD2 aligns across 9 bases. Germline CDR1 GTSNPN, CDR2 SVGIG (reference sequence). V was clipped by 0 bases and J by 9 bases; unmatched bases: 18. The CDR3 has 17 amino acids. CDR3 protein: CAWSVGTVGGGASRQYF. Written as DNA, the CDR3 is TGTGCCTGGAGTGTTGGCACCGTTGGCGGGGGGGCCTCTAGGCAGTACTTC.

This chain connects TRBV27 to TRBJ1-2; D possibly corresponds to TRBD1 (6 bases). CDR1 and CDR2 (germline): MNHEY, SMNVEV (reference sequence). V was trimmed by 3 bases and J by 7 bases, leaving 12 bases between them. The CDR3 has 13 amino acids. CDR3 nucleotides: TGTGCCAGCAGTTTCGTAAACAGGGTTGGCTACACCTTC. Residues: CASSFVNRVGYTF.

This chain connects TRBV9 to TRBJ2-3; perhaps TRBD1 as D (6 bases). Germline CDR1 SGDLS, CDR2 YYNGEE. The CDR3 totals 13 residues. Deletions cut 0 bases from V and 7 bases from J, with 9 bases between. The CDR3 DNA reads TGTGCCAGCAGCGTAGTTGGACAGCATACGCAGTATTTT. Encoded protein: CASSVVGQHTQYF.

The CDR3 loop reads CASSLRFSGGADEQFF. CDR3 DNA sequence: TGTGCCAGCAGCTTACGGTTTAGCGGGGGGGCCGATGAGCAGTTCTTC. V and J are TRBV7-2 and TRBJ2-1, with 11 bases identical to TRBD2. This CDR3 has 16 residues. Unmatched junction bases numbered 8, after V lost 2 bases and J lost 8 bases. Germline CDR1 reads SGHTA; CDR2 reads FQGNSA.

The V and J genes are TRBV6-1 and TRBJ2-7, with D possibly being TRBD2 (7 bases). The germline V gene encodes CDR1 MNHNS and CDR2 SASEGT. V dropped 2 bases and J dropped 2 bases, with 13 bases sitting between them. The CDR3 has 15 residues. In DNA, the CDR3 is TGTGCCAGCAGTGAAAGGGGGGGGCAAACCTACGAGCAGTACTTC. Its protein product is CASSERGGQTYEQYF.

The V call is TRBV18, the J call TRBJ2-7; TRBD2 matches at 14 bases. The CDR3 consists of 16 residues. Germline-derived CDR1 and CDR2 are KGHSH and LQKENI. The ends lost 6 bases at V and 0 bases at J; junction bases unmatched: 4. The CDR3 is CASSQGLAGASYEQYF. The CDR3 DNA sequence: TGTGCCAGCTCCCAGGGACTAGCGGGGGCCTCCTACGAGCAGTACTTC.

V usage is TRBV23-1 and J usage is TRBJ2-5, with D maybe TRBD2 (7 bases). TRBV23-1 is marked as an open reading frame, function uncertain. The CDR3 is 15 amino acids. Trimming removed 0 bases at V and 4 bases at J, with 12 bases between. CDR3 nucleotide sequence: TGCGCCAGCAGTCAATCGAAGGGGGAGGGAGAGACCCAGTACTTC. As protein: CASSQSKGEGETQYF.

This rearrangement joins TRBV28 to TRBJ2-7, with 9 positions matching TRBD1. The CDR3 has 14 residues. J was trimmed by 3 bases and V by 5 bases; bases with no gene match: 5. CDR1 and CDR2 from the germline V gene are MDHEN and SYDVKM. CDR3 in DNA: TGTGCCAGCAGTCGACAGGGGGGAGGCTACGAGCAGTACTTC. This gives the protein CASSRQGGGYEQYF.

This clone was seen a few times. The chain recombines TRBV4-1 with TRBJ2-7; 7 nucleotides match TRBD2. The CDR3 length is 15 residues. CDR1 is MGHRA and CDR2 is YSYEKL in the germline V gene. V was clipped by 3 bases and J by 2 bases; unmatched bases: 7. This CDR3 is CASSQGEGSPYEQYF. The CDR3, as DNA: TGCGCCAGCAGCCAGGGGGAGGGGAGTCCCTACGAGCAGTACTTC.